The 9 T cell receptor beta chains reported below all come from one sample, sequenced in a study of blood T cell repertoires in COVID-19. Profiled with immunoSEQ multiplex PCR; TCRdb holds only in-frame clones, not every one. The table includes around 150,000 clones, approximately 75% detected once. Sequencing used peripheral blood. These receptors all come from a human donor in a cohort sampled during active COVID-19.

The chain couples TRBV24-1 to TRBJ2-1; 7 bases agree with TRBD1. Losses at the gene ends were 3 bases for V and 6 bases for J; bases not matched to a gene: 13. This CDR3 has 17 amino acids. Germline assignment: CDR1 KGHDR and CDR2 SFDVKD. The DNA of the CDR3 is TGTGCCACCAGTGATCGCCCGGACAGGTCCCCTCGCAATGAGCAGTTCTTC. Protein: CATSDRPDRSPRNEQFF.

V and J are TRBV9 and TRBJ1-6; 8 nucleotides match TRBD1. This CDR3 has 21 amino acids. With V trimmed by 0 bases and J by 5 bases, 19 bases remained unmatched. The germline V gene has CDR1 SGDLS and CDR2 YYNGEE. This CDR3 is CASSVALLDREQPLNNSPLHF. In nucleotides, the CDR3 is TGTGCCAGCAGCGTAGCCCTCTTGGACAGGGAACAACCACTCAATAATTCACCCCTCCACTTT.

The chain couples TRBV7-2 to TRBJ2-7; 11 bases align to TRBD2. The CDR3 covers 16 residues. Trimming took 5 bases from V and 3 from J; bases not matched to a gene: 9. Looked up from germline, CDR1 is SGHTA and CDR2 is FQGNSA. The CDR3 coding sequence is TGTGCCAGCAGCCCGACCGGGACTAGCGGAGTCTACGAGCAGTACTTC. It encodes CASSPTGTSGVYEQYF.

V is TRBV7-9 and J is TRBJ2-7; 11 bases agree with TRBD1. This CDR3 spans 17 amino acids. Germline V gene sequence: CDR1 SEHNR, CDR2 FQNEAQ (reference sequence). The junction had 10 bases not matched to a gene; V was cut back by 5 bases and J by 1 base. CDR3 in amino acids: CASSHTLGQGDSYEQYF. The CDR3 nucleotides read TGTGCCAGCAGCCATACCCTGGGACAGGGGGATTCCTACGAGCAGTACTTC.

V gene TRBV9 combines with J gene TRBJ2-7, with 16 positions matching TRBD2. Germline V CDR1 and CDR2: SGDLS, YYNGEE. Trimming cost V 3 bases and J 2 bases; bases outside gene matches: 2. The CDR3 has 16 residues. The CDR3 nucleotides are TGTGCCAGCAGCGGGGGACTAGCGGGAGGGGCCTACGAGCAGTACTTC. Encoded protein: CASSGGLAGGAYEQYF. Full variable domain (remainder filled in from reference TRBV9 and TRBJ2-7): DSGVTQTPKHLITATGQRVTLRCSPRSGDLSVYWYQQSLDQGLQFLIQYYNGEERAKGNILERFSAQQFPDLHSELNLSSLELGDSALYFCASSGGLAGGAYEQYFGPGTRLTVT.

J is TRBJ2-7 and V is TRBV5-6; tentative D call: TRBD2 (6 bases). The CDR3 extends over 13 amino acids. Trimming took off 5 bases at V and 6 bases at J, with 15 bases between the two ends. From germline, CDR1 is SGHDT and CDR2 YYEEEE. DNA of the CDR3: TGTGCCAGCAGGGGACTTGGCCGGGGCGAGCAGTACTTC. Translating it yields CASRGLGRGEQYF.

The V call is TRBV24-1, the J call TRBJ2-3, with TRBD2 matching over 8 bases. The CDR3 sequence is 15 residues long. CDR1 and CDR2 from the germline V gene are KGHDR and SFDVKD. Unmatched junction bases numbered 3, after V lost 5 bases and J lost 0 bases. The CDR3 here is CATSVGGRSTDTQYF. DNA of the CDR3: TGTGCCACCAGTGTAGGCGGGAGGAGCACAGATACGCAGTATTTT.

The genes are TRBV9 and TRBJ2-2, with 7 bases aligning to TRBD2. This CDR3 spans 18 amino acids. The germline CDR1 and CDR2 sequences are SGDLS and YYNGEE. Germline trimming cut 6 bases from V and 0 bases from J; bases unmatched to any gene: 14. CDR3 bases: TGTGCCAGCAATCACGCACGGGGAGGGCCGTCGAACACCGGGGAGCTGTTTTTT. It yields the protein CASNHARGGPSNTGELFF.

This chain connects TRBV15 to TRBJ2-5, with 15 bases lining up with TRBD2. Germline values: CDR1 LNHNV, CDR2 YYDKDF (reference sequence). The CDR3 runs to 17 residues. V lost 5 bases and J lost 5; bases outside the gene matches: 9. The CDR3 DNA reads as TGTGCCACCAGCCGGACTAGCGGGAGGGCCATGATTGAGACCCAGTACTTC. Protein sequence: CATSRTSGRAMIETQYF. Looking up the rest from reference TRBV15 and TRBJ2-5 gives the full variable domain: DAMVIQNPRYQVTQFGKPVTLSCSQTLNHNVMYWYQQKSSQAPKLLFHYYDKDFNNEADTPDNFQSRRPNTSFCFLDIRSPGLGDTAMYLCATSRTSGRAMIETQYFGPGTRLLVL.